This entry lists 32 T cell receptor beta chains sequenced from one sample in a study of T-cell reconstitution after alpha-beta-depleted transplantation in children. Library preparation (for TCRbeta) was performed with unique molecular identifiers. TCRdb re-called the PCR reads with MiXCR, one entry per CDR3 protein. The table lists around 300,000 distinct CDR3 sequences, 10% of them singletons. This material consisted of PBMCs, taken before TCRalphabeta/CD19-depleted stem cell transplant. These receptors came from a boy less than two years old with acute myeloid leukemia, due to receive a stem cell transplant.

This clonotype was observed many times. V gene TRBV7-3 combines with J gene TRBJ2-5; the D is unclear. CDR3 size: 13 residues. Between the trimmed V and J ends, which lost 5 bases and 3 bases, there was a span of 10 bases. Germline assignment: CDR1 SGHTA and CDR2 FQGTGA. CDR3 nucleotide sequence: TGTGCCAGCAGCCTCGACGGAGAAGAGACCCAGTACTTC. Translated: CASSLDGEETQYF.

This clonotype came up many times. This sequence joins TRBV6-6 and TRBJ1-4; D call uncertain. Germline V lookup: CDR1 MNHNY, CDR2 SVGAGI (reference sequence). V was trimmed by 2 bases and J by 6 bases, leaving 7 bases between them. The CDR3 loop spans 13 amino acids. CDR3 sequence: CASSYRAYEKLFF. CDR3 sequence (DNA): TGTGCCAGCAGTTACCGGGCGTATGAAAAACTGTTTTTT.

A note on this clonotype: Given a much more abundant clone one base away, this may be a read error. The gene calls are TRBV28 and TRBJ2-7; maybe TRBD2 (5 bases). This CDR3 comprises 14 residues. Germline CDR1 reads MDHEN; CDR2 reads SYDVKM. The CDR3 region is CASRPPGRERESLF. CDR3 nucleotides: TGTGCCAGCAGACCTCCCGGACGGGAAAGAGAATCCCTATTC.

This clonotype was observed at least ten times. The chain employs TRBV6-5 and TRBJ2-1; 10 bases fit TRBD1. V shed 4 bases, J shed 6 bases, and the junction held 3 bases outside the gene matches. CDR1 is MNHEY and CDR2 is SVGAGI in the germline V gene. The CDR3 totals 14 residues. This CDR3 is CASSLRTGGNEQFF. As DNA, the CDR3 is TGTGCCAGCAGTTTAAGGACAGGGGGCAATGAGCAGTTCTTC.

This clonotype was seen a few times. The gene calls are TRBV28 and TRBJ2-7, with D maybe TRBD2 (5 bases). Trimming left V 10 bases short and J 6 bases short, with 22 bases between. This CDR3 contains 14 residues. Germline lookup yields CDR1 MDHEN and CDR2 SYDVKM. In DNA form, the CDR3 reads TGTGCCACCACAGCATGGGAGTGGGTCGGCGAGCAGTACTTC. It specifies CATTAWEWVGEQYF.

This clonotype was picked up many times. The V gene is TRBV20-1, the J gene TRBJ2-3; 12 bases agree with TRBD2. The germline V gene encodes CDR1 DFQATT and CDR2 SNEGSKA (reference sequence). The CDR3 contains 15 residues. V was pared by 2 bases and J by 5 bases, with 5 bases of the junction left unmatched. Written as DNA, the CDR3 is TGCAGTGCTAGACCCCCGGGACTAGCGGGAGATACGCAGTATTTT. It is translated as CSARPPGLAGDTQYF.

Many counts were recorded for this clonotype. CDR3 nucleotide sequence: TGTGCCAGCAGCTTGGACATAGGCACAGATACGCAGTATTTT. Amino acids: CASSLDIGTDTQYF. The gene calls are TRBV7-3 and TRBJ2-3; possibly TRBD1 for D (5 bases). The CDR3 length is 14 residues. Germline CDR1 SGHTA, CDR2 FQGTGA. The V end was cut by 3 bases, the J end by 1 base, with 8 bases between.

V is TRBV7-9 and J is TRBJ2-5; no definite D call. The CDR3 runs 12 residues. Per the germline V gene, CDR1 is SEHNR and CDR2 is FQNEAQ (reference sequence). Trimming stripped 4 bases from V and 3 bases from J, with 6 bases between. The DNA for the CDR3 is TGTGCCAGCAGCTCCATCAAAGAGACCCAGTACTTC. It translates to CASSSIKETQYF.

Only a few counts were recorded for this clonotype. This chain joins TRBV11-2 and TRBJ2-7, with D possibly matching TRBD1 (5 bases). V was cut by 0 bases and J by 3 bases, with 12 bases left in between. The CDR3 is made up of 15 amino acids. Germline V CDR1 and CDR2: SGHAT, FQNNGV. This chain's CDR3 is CASSLDGVDSYEQYF. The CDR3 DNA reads TGTGCCAGCAGCTTAGATGGCGTAGACAGCTACGAGCAGTACTTC.

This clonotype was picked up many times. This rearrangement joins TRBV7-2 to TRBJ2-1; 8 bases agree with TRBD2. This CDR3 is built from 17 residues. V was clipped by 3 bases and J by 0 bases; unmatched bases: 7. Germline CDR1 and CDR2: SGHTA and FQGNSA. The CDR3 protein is CASSFPRGRSSYNEQFF. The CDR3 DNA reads TGTGCCAGCAGCTTTCCACGCGGGAGGAGCTCCTACAATGAGCAGTTCTTC. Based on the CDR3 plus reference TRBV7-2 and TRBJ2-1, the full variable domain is GAGVSQSPSNKVTEKGKDVELRCDPISGHTALYWYRQSLGQGLEFLIYFQGNSAPDKSGLPSDRFSAERTGGSVSTLTIQRTQQEDSAVYLCASSFPRGRSSYNEQFFGPGTRLTVL.

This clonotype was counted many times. For the CDR3, the DNA is TGTGCCAGCCGCCTGGGGGGGACCGAGCAGTACTTC. The encoded protein is CASRLGGTEQYF. The chain couples TRBV12-3 or TRBV12-4 to TRBJ2-7; the match to TRBD2 covers 7 bases. The CDR3 runs to 12 residues. V shed 8 bases and J 6 bases; nucleotides not matched to a gene: 7.

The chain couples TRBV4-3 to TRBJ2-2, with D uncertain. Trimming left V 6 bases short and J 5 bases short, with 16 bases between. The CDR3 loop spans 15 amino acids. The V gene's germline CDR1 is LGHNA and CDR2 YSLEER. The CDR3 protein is CASSRARKMTGELFF. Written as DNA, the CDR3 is TGCGCCAGCAGTCGTGCCAGAAAGATGACCGGGGAGCTGTTTTTT.

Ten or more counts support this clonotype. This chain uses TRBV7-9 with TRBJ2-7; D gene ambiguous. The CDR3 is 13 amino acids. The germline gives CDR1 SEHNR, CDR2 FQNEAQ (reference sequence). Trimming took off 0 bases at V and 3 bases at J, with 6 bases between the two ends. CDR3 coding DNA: TGTGCCAGCAGCTTAGCTGTCCACTACGAGCAGTACTTC. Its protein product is CASSLAVHYEQYF.

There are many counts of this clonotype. CDR3 residues: CASSQGGEQFF. In DNA, the CDR3 is TGTGCCAGCAGCCAAGGCGGAGAGCAGTTCTTC. The V call is TRBV14, the J call TRBJ2-1; D is uncertain. The germline V and J ends were trimmed by 1 base and 10 bases, with 5 bases remaining between them. CDR3 length equals 11 residues. Looked up from germline, CDR1 is SGHDN and CDR2 is FVKESK.

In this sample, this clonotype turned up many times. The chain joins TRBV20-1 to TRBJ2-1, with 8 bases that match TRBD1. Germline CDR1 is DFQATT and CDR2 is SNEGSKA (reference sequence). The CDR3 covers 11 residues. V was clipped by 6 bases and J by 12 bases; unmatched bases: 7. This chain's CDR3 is CSAFVGTGQFF. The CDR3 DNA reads TGCAGTGCATTTGTTGGGACAGGGCAGTTCTTC.

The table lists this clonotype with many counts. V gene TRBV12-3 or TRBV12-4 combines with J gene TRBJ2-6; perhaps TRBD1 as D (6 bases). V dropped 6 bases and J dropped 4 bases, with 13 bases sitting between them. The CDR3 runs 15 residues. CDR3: CASRAQGTGANVLTF. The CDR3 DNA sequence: TGTGCCAGCAGGGCACAGGGAACCGGGGCCAACGTCCTGACTTTC.

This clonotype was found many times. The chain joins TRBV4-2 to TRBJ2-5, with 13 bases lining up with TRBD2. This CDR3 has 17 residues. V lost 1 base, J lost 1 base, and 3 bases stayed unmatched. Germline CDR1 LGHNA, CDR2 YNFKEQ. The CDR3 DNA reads TGTGCCAGCAGCCAAGGCGGACTAGCGGGAGTCCAAGAGACCCAGTACTTC. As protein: CASSQGGLAGVQETQYF.

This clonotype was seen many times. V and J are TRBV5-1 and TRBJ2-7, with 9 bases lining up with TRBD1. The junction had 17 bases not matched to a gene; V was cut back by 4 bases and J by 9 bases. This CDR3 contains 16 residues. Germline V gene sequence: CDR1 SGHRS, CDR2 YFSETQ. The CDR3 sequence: CASSPESGTGLRPQYF. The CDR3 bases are TGCGCCAGCAGCCCGGAATCCGGGACAGGGCTAAGACCGCAGTACTTC. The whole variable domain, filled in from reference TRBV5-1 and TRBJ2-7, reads KAGVTQTPRYLIKTRGQQVTLSCSPISGHRSVSWYQQTPGQGLQFLFEYFSETQRNKGNFPGRFSGRQFSNSRSEMNVSTLELGDSALYLCASSPESGTGLRPQYFGPGTRLTVT.

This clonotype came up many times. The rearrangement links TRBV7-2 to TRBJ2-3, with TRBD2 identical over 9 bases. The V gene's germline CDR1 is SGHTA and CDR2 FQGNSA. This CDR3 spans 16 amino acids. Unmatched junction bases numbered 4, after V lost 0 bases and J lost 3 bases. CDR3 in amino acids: CASSLAGGGATDTQYF. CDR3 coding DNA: TGTGCCAGCAGCTTAGCCGGCGGGGGGGCAACAGATACGCAGTATTTT.

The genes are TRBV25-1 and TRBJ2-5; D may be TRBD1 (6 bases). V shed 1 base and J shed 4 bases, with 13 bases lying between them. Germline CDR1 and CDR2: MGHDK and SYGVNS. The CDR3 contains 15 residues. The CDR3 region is CASSEFRGSGETQYF. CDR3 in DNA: TGTGCCAGCAGTGAATTCAGGGGTTCTGGAGAGACCCAGTACTTC.

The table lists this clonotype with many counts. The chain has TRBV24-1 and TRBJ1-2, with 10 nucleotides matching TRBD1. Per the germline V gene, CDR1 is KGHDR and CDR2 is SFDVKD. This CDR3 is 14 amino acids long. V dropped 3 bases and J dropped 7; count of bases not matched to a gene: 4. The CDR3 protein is CATSDQDRGFGYTF. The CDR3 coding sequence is TGTGCCACCAGTGATCAGGACAGGGGGTTTGGCTACACCTTC.

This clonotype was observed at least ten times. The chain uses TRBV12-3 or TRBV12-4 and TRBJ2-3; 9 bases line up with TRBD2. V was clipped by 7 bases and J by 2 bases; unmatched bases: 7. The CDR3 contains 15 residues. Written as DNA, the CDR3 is TGTGCCAGCAACCTACTAGCGGGCCTCACAGATACGCAGTATTTT. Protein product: CASNLLAGLTDTQYF.

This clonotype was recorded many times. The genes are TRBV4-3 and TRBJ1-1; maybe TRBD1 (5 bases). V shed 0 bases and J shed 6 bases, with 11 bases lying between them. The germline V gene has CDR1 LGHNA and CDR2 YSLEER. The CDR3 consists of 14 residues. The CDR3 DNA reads TGCGCCAGCAGCCAAGATGGAGGGGCGGCTGAAGCTTTCTTT. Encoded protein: CASSQDGGAAEAFF.

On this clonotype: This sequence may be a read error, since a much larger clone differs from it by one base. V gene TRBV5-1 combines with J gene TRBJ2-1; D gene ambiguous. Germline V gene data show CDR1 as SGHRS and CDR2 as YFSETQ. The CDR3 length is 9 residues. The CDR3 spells CASIDDQFF. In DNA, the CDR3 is TGCGCCAGCATCGATGACCAGTTCTTC.

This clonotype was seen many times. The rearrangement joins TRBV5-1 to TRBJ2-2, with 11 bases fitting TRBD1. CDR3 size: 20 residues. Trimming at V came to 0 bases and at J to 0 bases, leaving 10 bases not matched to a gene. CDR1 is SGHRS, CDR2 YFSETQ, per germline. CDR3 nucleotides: TGCGCCAGCAGCTTGGCGGGACAGGGGGTGTGGATTCCGAACACCGGGGAGCTGTTTTTT. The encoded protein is CASSLAGQGVWIPNTGELFF.

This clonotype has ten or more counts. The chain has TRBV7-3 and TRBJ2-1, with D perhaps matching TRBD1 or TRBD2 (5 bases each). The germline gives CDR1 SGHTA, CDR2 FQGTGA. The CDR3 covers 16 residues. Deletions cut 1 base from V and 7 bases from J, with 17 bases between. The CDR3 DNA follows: TGTGCCAGCAGCTTAAGAGGGCAGGGTAAGGTGAATGAGCAGTTCTTC. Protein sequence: CASSLRGQGKVNEQFF. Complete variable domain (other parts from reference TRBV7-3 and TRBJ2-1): GAGVSQTPSNKVTEKGKYVELRCDPISGHTALYWYRQSLGQGPEFLIYFQGTGAADDSGLPNDRFFAVRPEGSVSTLKIQRTERGDSAVYLCASSLRGQGKVNEQFFGPGTRLTVL.

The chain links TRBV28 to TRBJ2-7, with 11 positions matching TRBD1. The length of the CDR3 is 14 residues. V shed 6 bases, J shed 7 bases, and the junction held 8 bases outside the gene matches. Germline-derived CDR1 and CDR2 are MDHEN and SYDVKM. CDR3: CASRGSGQGEEQYF. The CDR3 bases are TGTGCCAGCAGAGGTTCGGGACAGGGGGAAGAGCAGTACTTC.

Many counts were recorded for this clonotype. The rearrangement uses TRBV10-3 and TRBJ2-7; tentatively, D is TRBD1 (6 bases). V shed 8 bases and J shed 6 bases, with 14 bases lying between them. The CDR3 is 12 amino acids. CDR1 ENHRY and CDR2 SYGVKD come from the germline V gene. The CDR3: CAILTGSLEQYF. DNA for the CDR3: TGTGCCATCTTAACAGGGAGTCTCGAGCAGTACTTC.

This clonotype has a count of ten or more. CDR3 coding DNA: TGTGCCAGCAGCCCCCGACAGGGCGGGGGGGAGCAGTACTTC. It codes for CASSPRQGGGEQYF. The J gene is TRBJ2-7, the V gene TRBV7-9, with D maybe TRBD2 (8 bases). The germline V and J ends were trimmed by 5 bases and 7 bases, with 18 bases remaining between them. This CDR3 is 14 amino acids long. CDR1 and CDR2 from the germline V gene are SEHNR and FQNEAQ (reference sequence).

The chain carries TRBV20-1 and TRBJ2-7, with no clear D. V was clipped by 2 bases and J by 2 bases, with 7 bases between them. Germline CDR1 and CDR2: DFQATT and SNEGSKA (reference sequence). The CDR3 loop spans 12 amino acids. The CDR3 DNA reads TGCAGTGCTAGACAGGCAGCCTACGAGCAGTACTTC. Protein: CSARQAAYEQYF.

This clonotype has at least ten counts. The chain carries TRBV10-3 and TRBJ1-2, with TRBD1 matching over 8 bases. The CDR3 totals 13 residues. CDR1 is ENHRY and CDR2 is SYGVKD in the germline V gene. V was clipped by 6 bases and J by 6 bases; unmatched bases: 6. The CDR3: CAIRDREGDGYTF. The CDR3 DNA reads TGTGCCATCAGGGACAGGGAGGGTGATGGCTACACCTTC.

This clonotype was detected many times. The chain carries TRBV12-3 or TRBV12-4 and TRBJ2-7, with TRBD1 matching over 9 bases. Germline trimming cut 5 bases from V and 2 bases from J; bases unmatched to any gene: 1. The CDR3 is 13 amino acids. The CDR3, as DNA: TGTGCCAGCAGTCGGGACAGGGCCTACGAGCAGTACTTC. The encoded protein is CASSRDRAYEQYF.